This T cell receptor beta chain stems from a study of cytomegalovirus exposure and HLA in healthy donors. General study results and limits: Earlier results showed most TCR beta V segments being productive about 90% or about 30% of the time. Analyses of presence and absence presupposed an approximately uniform sequencing depth across donors. Reportedly, TCR beta sequences accurately predicted HLA-A and HLA-B alleles in most subjects.

A word on this clone: What it binds is not known. Within the sample, other DNA sequences also encode this same CDR3.

The V end was cut by 5 bases, the J end by 2 bases, with 12 bases between. The CDR3 covers 14 residues. Per the germline V gene, CDR1 is MNHNS and CDR2 is SASEGT. This PCR relied on a set of 60 Vbeta primers and 13 Jbeta primers. In the source study's methods: Unique TCR beta chains numbered around 80 million in a later analysis, with around 11 million shared. Produced via immunoSEQ multiplex PCR; TCRdb's table is partial and in-frame only. The V and J calls and clone size were taken over from that table, and D and trimming were inferred from the DNA. The sample consists of approximately 220,000 clones, around 79% of them appearing once.

Source material: PBMCs. The receptor was isolated from a male donor in good health and CMV-seronegative. The chain carries TRBV6-1 and TRBJ1-1; D call uncertain. This chain's CDR3 is CASSPKTGNTEAFF. For the CDR3, the DNA is TGTGCCAGCAGTCCCAAGACGGGAAACACTGAAGCTTTCTTT.